One sample yielded the 4 T cell receptor beta chains listed below, sequenced in a study of blood T cell repertoires in COVID-19. Only in-frame clones appear in the TCRdb table, and some are missing; sequencing was by immunoSEQ multiplex PCR. This table holds around 360,000 clones, more than 75% found once. Sequenced: PBMCs or T cells enriched from blood (not recorded which). These receptors were collected from a woman younger than 45 who had recovered from COVID-19.

The genes are TRBV5-1 and TRBJ2-1; 9 bases agree with TRBD2. The CDR3 loop spans 17 amino acids. V trimming: 4 bases; J trimming: 7 bases; junction bases outside the gene matches: 15. Germline V gene data show CDR1 as SGHRS and CDR2 as YFSETQ. The CDR3 DNA sequence: TGCGCCAGCAGCCCCGTATCTGCGGGGGGGCCTGGGAATGAGCAGTTCTTC. Protein product: CASSPVSAGGPGNEQFF.

The V call is TRBV6-5, the J call TRBJ2-2; maybe TRBD2 (6 bases). Germline V gene sequence: CDR1 MNHEY, CDR2 SVGAGI. CDR3 length: 14 amino acids. Trimming took off 5 bases at V and 7 bases at J, with 14 bases between the two ends. DNA for the CDR3: TGTGCCAGCAGTCCCGCGTTGGGAGGCGGGGAGCTGTTTTTT. Amino acids: CASSPALGGGELFF.

V usage is TRBV6-5 and J usage is TRBJ2-7, with 9 bases identical to TRBD1. CDR1 and CDR2 from the germline V gene are MNHEY and SVGAGI. CDR3 length equals 14 residues. Losses at the gene ends were 6 bases for V and 7 bases for J; bases not matched to a gene: 10. CDR3 sequence (DNA): TGTGCCAGCAGAGGAGGGACAGGGCTGGAGGAGCAGTACTTC. This sequence encodes CASRGGTGLEEQYF.

The table lists this clone with a count of one. The rearrangement uses TRBV7-8 and TRBJ2-1; unclear D gene. With 5 bases removed from V and 6 bases from J, the gap between germline ends came to 8 bases. The CDR3 spans 12 residues. Looked up from germline, CDR1 is SGHVS and CDR2 is FQNEAQ. The CDR3 protein is CASSPGVNEQFF. The DNA for the CDR3 is TGTGCCAGCAGCCCTGGAGTCAATGAGCAGTTCTTC.